This record covers a single T cell receptor beta chain. The data stem from a study of T-cell memory formation after mild COVID-19. TCRdb called the 5' RACE reads again in MiXCR, with one record for every CDR3 protein. The sample includes roughly 450,000 distinct CDR3 sequences, approximately 18% of them seen just once. Deletions cut 8 bases from V and 0 bases from J, with 5 bases between. The CDR3 consists of 12 residues. The sequence derives from an adult woman who had mild COVID-19 (a few samples of this study predate the infection). Cell type and time point are not known. The V gene is TRBV12-3 or TRBV12-4, the J gene TRBJ1-3; no clear D. The sequenced material came from PBMCs or a T cell subset sorted from them (not recorded which). CDR3 sequence (DNA): TGTGCCAGCGGCAGCTCTGGAAACACCATATATTTT. This codes for CASGSSGNTIYF.